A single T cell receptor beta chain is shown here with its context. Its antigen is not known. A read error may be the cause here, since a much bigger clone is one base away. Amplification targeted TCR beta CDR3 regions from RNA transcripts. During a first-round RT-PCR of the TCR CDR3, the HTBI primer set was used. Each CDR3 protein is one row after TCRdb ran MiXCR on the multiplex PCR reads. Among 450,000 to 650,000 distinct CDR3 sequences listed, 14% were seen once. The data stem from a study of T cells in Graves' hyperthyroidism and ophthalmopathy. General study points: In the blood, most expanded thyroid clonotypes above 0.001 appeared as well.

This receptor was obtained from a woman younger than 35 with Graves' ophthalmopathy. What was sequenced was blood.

The CDR3 coding sequence is TGTGCCATCAGTGAGTCGAGGACTAGGACTAGCGGGAGATTTGAGCGGTTCTTC. Amino acid sequence: CAISESRTRTSGRFERFF. The rearrangement links TRBV10-3 to TRBJ2-1, with 13 bases aligning to TRBD2. This CDR3 spans 18 amino acids. Germline assignment: CDR1 ENHRY and CDR2 SYGVKD.